This TCR beta chain was obtained from a study of radiotherapy plus CTLA-4 blockade in lung cancer. Here immunoSEQ multiplex PCR was the method, and the copy in TCRdb shows in-frame clones only, minus some. The table includes 85,000 to 120,000 clones, approximately 81% detected once. In the case of this clone: Its antigen is unknown.

Chemo-refractory metastatic non-small-cell lung cancer patients underwent focal radiation alongside CTLA-4 blockade with ipilimumab. General study findings and limits: Subsequent to radiotherapy plus ipilimumab, tumor-derived TCR clones underwent expansion in blood. The best predictor of response was reported to be early blood T cell clone dynamics, with interferon-beta.

With V trimmed by 2 bases and J by 5 bases, 0 bases remained unmatched. The CDR3 consists of 13 residues. Looked up from germline, CDR1 is MNHEY and CDR2 is SVGAGI. Sequencing was performed on peripheral blood, taken from a patient treated with radiotherapy plus ipilimumab. The rearrangement uses TRBV6-5 and TRBJ1-2; 9 bases fit TRBD1. This TCR was sampled from a human donor with non-small cell lung cancer that progressed on radiotherapy plus ipilimumab. Some clones in this sample may be carry-over from other donors' samples. The CDR3 sequence: CASSYDRGYGYTF. DNA of the CDR3: TGTGCCAGCAGTTACGACAGGGGGTATGGCTACACCTTC.